A selection of T cell receptor beta chains follows, all from one sample in a study of T cells in Graves' hyperthyroidism and ophthalmopathy. TCRdb reanalysed the multiplex PCR reads using MiXCR and keeps one entry per CDR3 protein. The table has about 600,000 distinct CDR3 sequences, 13% to 15% seen once. Sample: blood. These receptors all stem from a woman between 45 and 60 years old with Graves' ophthalmopathy. Each CDR3 is given with its conserved first and last residue. Each record gives: J gene, D gene, V gene, clone size, CDR3 DNA, CDR3 protein. The D gene is left open where the match is weak. The size of a clone is reported for some rows only, either as once, few or many, or as a class for expanded clones.

TRBJ2-7,TRBD2,TRBV5-6,.,TGTGCCAGCAGCTTCTCTTCTGGACTAGCGGGCTACGAGCAGTACTTC,CASSFSSGLAGYEQYF
TRBJ2-3,TRBD1,TRBV15,many,TGTGCCACCAGCAGAAACCGGGACAGGGTTTTCACAGATACGCAGTATTTT,CATSRNRDRVFTDTQYF
TRBJ2-2,.,TRBV20-1,many,TGCAGTGCCTCTAGCGGAACAGGGACCGGGGAGCTGTTTTTT,CSASSGTGTGELFF
TRBJ2-7,.,TRBV3-1,many,TGTGCCAGCAGCCAAGAATACGAGCAGTACTTC,CASSQEYEQYF
TRBJ2-6,.,TRBV20-1,.,TGCAGTGCTAGAGGGTCATACCAATCTCCCCTCGACGGGATCCCCTCTGGGGCCAACGTCCTGACTTTC,CSARGSYQSPLDGIPSGANVLTF
TRBJ1-1,.,TRBV10-3,many,TGTGCCATCAGCCCCGTTTTGGGACACCCGAACACTGAAGCTTTCTTT,CAISPVLGHPNTEAFF
TRBJ2-1,.,TRBV9,few,TGTGCCAGCAGCGTAGATTGGAGTAAGAATGAGCAGTTCTTC,CASSVDWSKNEQFF
TRBJ2-5,TRBD2,TRBV20-1,.,TGCAGTGCTACCCTAGCGGGAGGGTTGTACCAAGAGACCCAGTACTTC,CSATLAGGLYQETQYF
TRBJ2-7,.,TRBV6-2/TRBV6-3,.,TGTGCCAGCAGGGACCTTGGGTTCGGCGAGCAGTACTTC,CASRDLGFGEQYF
TRBJ1-5,.,TRBV7-9,.,TGTGCCAGCAGCGATTACGAGCAGCCCCAGCATTTT,CASSDYEQPQHF
TRBJ1-1,.,TRBV30,many,TGTGCCTGGAGTGTACAGTCTGGTACTGAAGCTTTCTTT,CAWSVQSGTEAFF
TRBJ1-4,TRBD1,TRBV27,.,TGTGCCAGCAGTCCCGGGACAGGGGGAATCAGGGCTAATGAAAAACTGTTTTTT,CASSPGTGGIRANEKLFF
TRBJ1-2,.,TRBV3-1,many,TGTGCCAGCAGCCATTGGGAGGACTATGGCTACACCTTC,CASSHWEDYGYTF
TRBJ2-7,TRBD1,TRBV29-1,.,TGCAGCGTGAGGGACAGCTCCTACGAGCAGTACTTC,CSVRDSSYEQYF
TRBJ2-3,TRBD2,TRBV24-1,.,TGTGCCACCAGTCCAAGGCGGGAGCTGAGTACGCAGTATTTT,CATSPRRELSTQYF
TRBJ1-5,.,TRBV28,.,TGTGCCAGCGACCCCGGCTTTAGCAATCAGCCCCAGCATTTT,CASDPGFSNQPQHF
TRBJ2-1,TRBD2,TRBV4-3,.,TGCGCCAGCAGCCAAGAGGTTTGGGCGGGGGGCTCCTACAATGAGCAGTTCTTC,CASSQEVWAGGSYNEQFF
TRBJ1-1,.,TRBV7-8,many,TGTGCCAGCAGCTTACGACCCTCCTATCTGAACACTGAAGCTTTCTTT,CASSLRPSYLNTEAFF
TRBJ2-7,.,TRBV28,many,TGTGCCAGCAGTGCCCCAAGGAGACAAACAGGGACCCGCTACGAGCAGTACTTC,CASSAPRRQTGTRYEQYF
TRBJ2-1,TRBD2,TRBV28,many,TGTGCCAGCAGTCCCCTTCGCCGGACTAGCGACTCCTACAATGAGCAGTTCTTC,CASSPLRRTSDSYNEQFF
TRBJ1-2,.,TRBV4-1,.,TGCGCCAGCAGCCAAGAAGGGGCGGGGGCTAACACCTTC,CASSQEGAGANTF
TRBJ2-7,.,TRBV20-1,few,TGCAGTGCTAGAGATCTGGGCTCTGGCGGGATCCCTTCCGAGCAGTACTTC,CSARDLGSGGIPSEQYF
TRBJ1-2,.,TRBV28,.,TGTGCCAGCAGTTTAGGAGGCGGGCAGGGCTATGGCTACACCTTC,CASSLGGGQGYGYTF
TRBJ1-2,.,TRBV27,many,TGTGCCAGCAGTCCGACCCCGGTGGAGAGCTATGGCTACACCTTC,CASSPTPVESYGYTF
TRBJ2-2,.,TRBV7-3,many,TGTGCCAGCAGCTTAATGAGGGGCGCAGTCACCGGGGAGCTGTTTTTT,CASSLMRGAVTGELFF
TRBJ2-1,.,TRBV20-1,many,TGCAGTGCTAGTGGGCAGGGGAATGACAATGAGCAGTTCTTC,CSASGQGNDNEQFF
TRBJ2-1,TRBD1,TRBV7-2,many,TGTGCCAGCAGCTTGGGGGACAGGGATGACAATGAGCAGTTCTTC,CASSLGDRDDNEQFF
TRBJ1-1,TRBD1,TRBV6-1,.,TGTGCCAGCAGTTCGTTGGGACAGGGGAACACTGAAGCTTTCTTT,CASSSLGQGNTEAFF
TRBJ2-7,.,TRBV11-2,few,TGTGCCAGCAGCCCGGTGGTGGGCTCCTACGAGCAGTACTTC,CASSPVVGSYEQYF
TRBJ1-5,.,TRBV2,many,TGTGCCAGCAGTAGCAGGGGTAGCAATCAGCCCCAGCATTTT,CASSSRGSNQPQHF
TRBJ1-6,.,TRBV5-6,few,TGTGCCAGCAGCCAATCAGGGGTTTTCACTTCACCCCTCCACTTT,CASSQSGVFTSPLHF
TRBJ2-2,.,TRBV7-9,.,TGTGCCAGCAGTCCAAAAACGGACGGTTCGAACACCGGGGAGCTGTTTTTT,CASSPKTDGSNTGELFF
TRBJ2-5,TRBD1,TRBV7-9,many,TGTGCCAGCAGCTGGGACAGGGGGCTTCCACAAGAGACCCAGTACTTC,CASSWDRGLPQETQYF
TRBJ1-1,.,TRBV6-2/TRBV6-3,many,TGTGCCAGCAGTTACTCGATGGGTCGCACTGAAGCTTTCTTT,CASSYSMGRTEAFF
TRBJ2-1,.,TRBV28,many,TGTGCCAGCAGCCCTACAGGGAACATTGAGCAGTTCTTC,CASSPTGNIEQFF
TRBJ2-7,.,TRBV9,many,TGTGCCAGCAGCGTCGGAGCCTCCTACGAGCAGTACTTC,CASSVGASYEQYF
TRBJ2-3,.,TRBV7-9,.,TGTGCCAGCAGCAGCGGACTGACTACCCAGTATTTT,CASSSGLTTQYF
TRBJ2-1,TRBD2,TRBV4-2,.,TGTGCCAGCAGCCAGGGACTAGCGGGAGGGCCTGAGCAGTTCTTC,CASSQGLAGGPEQFF
TRBJ1-5,TRBD1,TRBV5-5,few,TGTGCCAGCAGCCGTATATTAATTGACAGGGTAAACAATCAGCCCCAGCATTTT,CASSRILIDRVNNQPQHF
TRBJ2-1,.,TRBV6-2/TRBV6-3,.,TGTGCCAGCAGTTACTCGACAGCTCTCAATGAGCAGTTCTTC,CASSYSTALNEQFF
TRBJ2-1,TRBD2,TRBV7-2,many,TGTGCCAGCAGCTTTAAAACCGGGACTAGCGGATACAATGAGCAGTTCTTC,CASSFKTGTSGYNEQFF
TRBJ1-1,.,TRBV9,.,TGTGCCAGCAGCGTTGGGGTACAGGGTGGATACACTGAAGCTTTCTTT,CASSVGVQGGYTEAFF
TRBJ2-3,TRBD2,TRBV2,once,TGTGCCAGCAGGGCCAGACTAGCGGGAGTGGGGAGGGATACGCAGTATTTT,CASRARLAGVGRDTQYF
TRBJ2-7,TRBD2,TRBV20-1,many,TGCAGTGCTAGAGCGACTAGCGGGGTCTACGAGCAGTACTTC,CSARATSGVYEQYF
TRBJ2-3,.,TRBV18,many,TGTGCCAGCTCACCAGGGAGGCGGGCAGATACGCAGTATTTT,CASSPGRRADTQYF
TRBJ2-7,.,TRBV28,.,TGTGCCAGCAGTTCCCTTGGCAGGTCCAGACCCTACGAGCAGTACTTC,CASSSLGRSRPYEQYF
TRBJ2-2,.,TRBV7-8,few,TGTGCCAGCAATCCGACTTTGATCGGGAGTCTCACCGGGGAGCTGTTTTTT,CASNPTLIGSLTGELFF
TRBJ1-1,.,TRBV29-1,many,TGCAGCGTGCGACAGCCCCTATCTAACACTGAAGCTTTCTTT,CSVRQPLSNTEAFF
TRBJ2-7,.,TRBV12-3/TRBV12-4,.,TGTGCCAGCAGTACTCACAACAGGAGGATAATCTACGAGCAGTACTTC,CASSTHNRRIIYEQYF
TRBJ2-1,TRBD2,TRBV6-2/TRBV6-3,few,TGTGCCAGCAGACCACAAGCTCTAGCGGGAGTTAGGTTTGAGCAGTTCTTC,CASRPQALAGVRFEQFF
TRBJ1-5,.,TRBV20-1,.,TGCAGTGCTAGGACGGTTAATCAGCCCCAGCATTTT,CSARTVNQPQHF
TRBJ2-1,.,TRBV5-5,few,TGTGCCAGCAGCTCACGGGACCTAGGTTACAATGAGCAGTTCTTC,CASSSRDLGYNEQFF
TRBJ2-1,TRBD2,TRBV6-2/TRBV6-3,.,TGTGCCAGCAGTTACTTAATGACTAGCGGCAACAATGAGCAGTTCTTC,CASSYLMTSGNNEQFF